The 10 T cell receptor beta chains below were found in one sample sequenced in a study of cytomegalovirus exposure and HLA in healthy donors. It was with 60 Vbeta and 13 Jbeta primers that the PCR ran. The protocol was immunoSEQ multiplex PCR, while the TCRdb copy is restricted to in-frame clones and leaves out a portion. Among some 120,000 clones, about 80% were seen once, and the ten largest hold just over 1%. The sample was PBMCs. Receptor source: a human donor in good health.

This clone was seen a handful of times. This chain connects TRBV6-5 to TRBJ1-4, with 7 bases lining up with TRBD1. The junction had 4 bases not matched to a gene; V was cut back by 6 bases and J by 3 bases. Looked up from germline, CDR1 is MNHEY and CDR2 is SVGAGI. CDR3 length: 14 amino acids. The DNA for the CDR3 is TGTGCCAGCAGGCCACAGGGGCCTAATGAAAAACTGTTTTTT. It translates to CASRPQGPNEKLFF.

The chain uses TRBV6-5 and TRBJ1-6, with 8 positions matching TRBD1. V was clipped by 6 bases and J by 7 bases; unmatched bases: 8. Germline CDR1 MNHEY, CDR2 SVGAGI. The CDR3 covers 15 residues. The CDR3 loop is CASSYGTGRNSPLHF. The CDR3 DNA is TGTGCCAGCAGCTACGGGACAGGCCGAAATTCACCCCTCCACTTT.

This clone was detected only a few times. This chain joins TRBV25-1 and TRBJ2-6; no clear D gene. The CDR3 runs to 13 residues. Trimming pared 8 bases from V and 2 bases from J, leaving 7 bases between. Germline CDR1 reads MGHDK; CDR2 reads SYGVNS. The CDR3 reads CASRETGANVLTF. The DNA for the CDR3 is TGTGCCAGCCGAGAGACTGGGGCCAACGTCCTGACTTTC.

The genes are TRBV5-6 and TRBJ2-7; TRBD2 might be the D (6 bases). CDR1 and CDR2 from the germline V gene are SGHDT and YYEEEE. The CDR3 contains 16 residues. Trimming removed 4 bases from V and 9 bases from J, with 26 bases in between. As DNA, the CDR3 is TGTGCCAGCAGCGCGAAACCGGAGGGAAGTTATTTCGGGCAGTACTTC. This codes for CASSAKPEGSYFGQYF. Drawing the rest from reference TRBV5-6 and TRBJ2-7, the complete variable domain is DAGVTQSPTHLIKTRGQQVTLRCSPKSGHDTVSWYQQALGQGPQFIFQYYEEEERQRGNFPDRFSGHQFPNYSSELNVNALLLGDSALYLCASSAKPEGSYFGQYFGPGTRLTVT.

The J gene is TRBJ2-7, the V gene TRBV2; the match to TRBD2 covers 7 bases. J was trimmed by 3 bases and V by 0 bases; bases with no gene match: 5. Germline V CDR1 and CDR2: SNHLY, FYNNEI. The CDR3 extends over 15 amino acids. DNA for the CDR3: TGTGCCAGCAGTGAAGCCGGAGGGAGGGGCTACGAGCAGTACTTC. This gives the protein CASSEAGGRGYEQYF. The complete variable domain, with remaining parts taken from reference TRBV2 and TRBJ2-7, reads EPEVTQTPSHQVTQMGQEVILRCVPISNHLYFYWYRQILGQKVEFLVSFYNNEISEKSEIFDDQFSVERPDGSNFTLKIRSTKLEDSAMYFCASSEAGGRGYEQYFGPGTRLTVT.

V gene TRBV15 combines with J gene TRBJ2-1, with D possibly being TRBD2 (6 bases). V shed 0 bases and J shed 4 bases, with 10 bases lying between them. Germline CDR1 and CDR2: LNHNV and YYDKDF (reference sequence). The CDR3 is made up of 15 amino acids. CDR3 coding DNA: TGTGCCACCAGCAGAGATCGGGCGGGGTACAATGAGCAGTTCTTC. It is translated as CATSRDRAGYNEQFF.

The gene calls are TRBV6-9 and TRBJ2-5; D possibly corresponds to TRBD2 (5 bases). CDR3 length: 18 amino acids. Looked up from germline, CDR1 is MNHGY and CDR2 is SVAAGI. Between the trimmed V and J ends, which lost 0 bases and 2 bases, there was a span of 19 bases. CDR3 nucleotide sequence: TGTGCCAGCAGTTATTCCCTGAGCGGCCGTACAATACAAGAGACCCAGTACTTC. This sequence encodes CASSYSLSGRTIQETQYF.

The CDR3 nucleotides read TGTGCCAGCAGCCCCGGGACAGGGGCTGGAAAACTGTTTTTT. Amino acid sequence: CASSPGTGAGKLFF. The chain joins TRBV9 to TRBJ1-4; 10 positions match TRBD1. Unmatched junction bases numbered 7, after V lost 4 bases and J lost 10 bases. CDR3 size: 14 residues. The V gene's germline CDR1 is SGDLS and CDR2 YYNGEE.

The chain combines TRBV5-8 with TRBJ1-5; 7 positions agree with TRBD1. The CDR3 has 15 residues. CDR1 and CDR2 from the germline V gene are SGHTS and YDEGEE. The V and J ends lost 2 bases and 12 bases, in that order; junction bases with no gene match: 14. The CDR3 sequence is CASSFSDLDRAGQHF. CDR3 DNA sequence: TGTGCCAGCAGCTTCTCGGACCTCGACAGGGCCGGCCAGCATTTT.

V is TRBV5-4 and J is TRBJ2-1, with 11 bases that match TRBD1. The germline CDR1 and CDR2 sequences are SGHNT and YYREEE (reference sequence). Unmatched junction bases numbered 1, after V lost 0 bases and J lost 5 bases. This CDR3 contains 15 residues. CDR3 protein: CASSLGGQGDNEQFF. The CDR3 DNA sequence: TGTGCCAGCAGCTTGGGGGGACAGGGGGACAATGAGCAGTTCTTC.